Below are 27 T cell receptor beta chains sequenced from a single sample in a study of T cell responses to AZD1222 COVID-19 vaccine. The repertoire was sequenced with immunoSEQ multiplex PCR; TCRdb's copy has only in-frame clones and lacks some. Among approximately 68,000 clones listed, around 86% were seen once. This specimen was peripheral blood, taken on day 0 of AZD1222 vaccination. These receptors all come from an adult in good health.

The chain uses TRBV28 and TRBJ1-1; unclear D gene. CDR3 length equals 13 residues. Germline V CDR1 and CDR2: MDHEN, SYDVKM. V was cut by 10 bases and J by 3 bases, with 15 bases left in between. In nucleotides, the CDR3 is TGTGCCACCAAGCGGCAGCTAGACACTGAAGCTTTCTTT. Its protein is CATKRQLDTEAFF.

The chain couples TRBV5-1 to TRBJ2-7, with TRBD1 identical over 9 bases. The germline CDR1 and CDR2 sequences are SGHRS and YFSETQ. The V and J ends lost 4 bases and 4 bases, in that order; junction bases with no gene match: 6. This CDR3 region has 14 residues. CDR3 nucleotide sequence: TGCGCCAGCAGCCTCACCGGGACAGGGTACGAGCAGTACTTC. This translates into CASSLTGTGYEQYF.

This clone came up once. J is TRBJ1-1 and V is TRBV7-8; D not resolved. V lost 1 base to trimming and J lost 1 base, with 10 bases between them. The V gene's germline CDR1 is SGHVS and CDR2 FQNEAQ. The CDR3 runs to 15 residues. CDR3 sequence: CASSLEVLTNTEAFF. CDR3 nucleotide sequence: TGTGCCAGCAGCTTAGAGGTACTGACGAACACTGAAGCTTTCTTT.

The chain is built from TRBV28 and TRBJ1-6, with a tentative D call TRBD1 (5 bases). There are 14 residues in the CDR3. CDR1 and CDR2 from the germline V gene are MDHEN and SYDVKM. Trimming removed 5 bases from V and 6 bases from J, with 11 bases in between. CDR3 protein: CASSMGVFNSPLHF. Written as DNA, the CDR3 is TGTGCCAGCAGTATGGGGGTCTTTAATTCACCCCTCCACTTT.

The chain uses TRBV19 and TRBJ1-2; no clear D. Germline lookup yields CDR1 LNHDA and CDR2 SQIVND (reference sequence). The CDR3 loop spans 10 amino acids. The V and J ends lost 8 bases and 8 bases respectively, with 9 bases between them. DNA for the CDR3: TGTGCCAGTTATTACGACGGCTACACCTTC. It is translated as CASYYDGYTF.

V is TRBV28 and J is TRBJ1-5, with 7 bases that match TRBD1. This CDR3 spans 15 amino acids. The germline CDR1 and CDR2 sequences are MDHEN and SYDVKM. Trimming removed 8 bases from V and 6 bases from J; junction bases left unmatched: 13. CDR3: CASVLSQGVGQPQHF. The DNA for the CDR3 is TGTGCCAGCGTCTTATCGCAGGGGGTTGGTCAGCCCCAGCATTTT.

V and J are TRBV11-2 and TRBJ2-7, with a tentative D call TRBD1 (5 bases). The germline gives CDR1 SGHAT, CDR2 FQNNGV. The germline V and J ends were trimmed by 1 base and 4 bases, with 11 bases remaining between them. The CDR3 has 14 amino acids. The CDR3 nucleotides read TGTGCCAGCAGCTTAGTCACAGGCAATTACGAGCAGTACTTC. This encodes CASSLVTGNYEQYF.

This sequence joins TRBV7-9 and TRBJ1-6, with 7 bases lining up with TRBD1. With 2 bases clipped from V and 5 bases from J, the junction kept 6 bases outside the gene matches. Germline assignment: CDR1 SEHNR and CDR2 FQNEAQ (reference sequence). CDR3 size: 16 residues. The CDR3 DNA reads as TGTGCCAGCAGCTTATTTGGGGGACAGAATAATTCACCCCTCCACTTT. Its protein is CASSLFGGQNNSPLHF.

The chain carries TRBV28 and TRBJ1-1; no clear D. Trimming took 5 bases from V and 1 from J, leaving 11 bases between them. CDR3 length: 14 residues. The germline gives CDR1 MDHEN, CDR2 SYDVKM. The CDR3 is CASSRQRGNTEAFF. CDR3 bases: TGTGCCAGCAGTCGTCAACGGGGGAACACTGAAGCTTTCTTT.

CDR3 in DNA: TGTGCCAGCAGTGAAGGGGTAGCGGGGGCTGCCGGGGAGCTGTTTTTT. Amino acids: CASSEGVAGAAGELFF. This sequence joins TRBV2 and TRBJ2-2, with 9 bases matching TRBD2. Germline V gene sequence: CDR1 SNHLY, CDR2 FYNNEI. The CDR3 runs to 16 residues. Trimming took 1 base from V and 6 from J; bases not matched to a gene: 6.

The rearrangement uses TRBV5-1 and TRBJ1-1; weak D call: TRBD1 (6 bases). This CDR3 spans 13 amino acids. V was cut by 4 bases and J by 1 base, with 8 bases left in between. CDR1 SGHRS and CDR2 YFSETQ come from the germline V gene. CDR3 protein: CASSRQENTEAFF. CDR3 DNA sequence: TGCGCCAGCAGCCGACAGGAGAACACTGAAGCTTTCTTT.

This chain uses TRBV19 with TRBJ1-5; no clear D. CDR3 size: 13 residues. The germline V gene has CDR1 LNHDA and CDR2 SQIVND (reference sequence). Trimming pared 7 bases from V and 4 bases from J, leaving 11 bases between. The CDR3 region is CASTPMGNQPQHF. Here the CDR3 DNA reads TGTGCCAGTACCCCAATGGGGAATCAGCCCCAGCATTTT.

This chain joins TRBV7-9 and TRBJ1-2, with D possibly being TRBD1 (6 bases). Trimming stripped 4 bases from V and 0 bases from J, with 21 bases between. There are 18 residues in the CDR3. The germline V gene encodes CDR1 SEHNR and CDR2 FQNEAQ (reference sequence). The chain's CDR3 is CASSSGTSRILANYGYTF. The CDR3 coding sequence is TGTGCCAGCAGCTCCGGGACATCGAGGATATTAGCTAACTATGGCTACACCTTC.

The rearrangement uses TRBV6-6 and TRBJ1-1; D gene unclear. The length of the CDR3 is 13 residues. CDR1 is MNHNY and CDR2 is SVGAGI in the germline V gene (reference sequence). Between the trimmed V and J ends, which lost 6 bases and 0 bases, there was a span of 8 bases. In nucleotides, the CDR3 is TGTGCCAGCAGCCGGGTAATGAACACTGAAGCTTTCTTT. Translated, it gives CASSRVMNTEAFF.

The DNA for the CDR3 is TGTGCCAGCAGGGGGTCGGGGGACGGGGGCTACACCTTC. This encodes CASRGSGDGGYTF. The chain couples TRBV27 to TRBJ1-2, with a tentative D call TRBD1 (5 bases). The CDR3 totals 13 residues. Germline V CDR1 and CDR2: MNHEY, SMNVEV (reference sequence). Trimming shortened V by 6 bases and J by 8 bases, and 16 bases separated the two germline ends.

The V call is TRBV28, the J call TRBJ1-4; 8 nucleotides align to TRBD1. This CDR3 contains 17 residues. V lost 6 bases, J lost 10 bases, and 19 bases stayed unmatched. From germline, CDR1 is MDHEN and CDR2 SYDVKM. The CDR3 loop reads CASSGGAGQGIIGKLFF. The CDR3 DNA reads TGTGCCAGCAGCGGGGGGGCCGGACAGGGCATTATTGGAAAACTGTTTTTT. The full variable domain, its missing parts supplied by reference TRBV28 and TRBJ1-4, is DVKVTQSSRYLVKRTGEKVFLECVQDMDHENMFWYRQDPGLGLRLIYFSYDVKMKEKGDIPEGYSVSREKKERFSLILESASTNQTSMYLCASSGGAGQGIIGKLFFGSGTQLSVL.

This clone turned up a few times. J is TRBJ2-7 and V is TRBV30; no firm D call. From germline, CDR1 is GTSNPN and CDR2 SVGIG (reference sequence). The CDR3 consists of 15 residues. Trimming shortened V by 0 bases and J by 5 bases, and 17 bases separated the two germline ends. CDR3 bases: TGTGCCTGGAGTGTACATAAGGGTATGTGGAACGAGCAGTACTTC. Translating gives CAWSVHKGMWNEQYF.

The rearrangement links TRBV12-3 or TRBV12-4 to TRBJ2-7; TRBD2 might be the D (5 bases). This CDR3 is built from 12 residues. Trimming removed 3 bases from V and 9 bases from J, with 12 bases in between. The CDR3 here is CASSFNDEGQYF. In DNA form, the CDR3 reads TGTGCCAGCAGTTTCAACGATGAGGGGCAGTACTTC.

This chain connects TRBV4-3 to TRBJ2-7; tentative D call: TRBD2 (6 bases). Deletions cut 3 bases from V and 6 bases from J, with 9 bases between. Germline loops: CDR1 LGHNA, CDR2 YSLEER. The CDR3 sequence is 12 residues long. The CDR3 bases are TGCGCCAGCAGCCAGGGGGGTGGCGAGCAGTACTTC. It yields the protein CASSQGGGEQYF.

This clone was recorded a few times. V and J are TRBV10-2 and TRBJ1-2, with D possibly matching TRBD1 (6 bases). Trimming removed 3 bases from V and 4 bases from J, with 9 bases in between. CDR1 and CDR2 from the germline V gene are WSHSY and SAAADI. There are 13 residues in the CDR3. The CDR3 DNA is TGCGCCAGCAGTGACGGGGGCGCCTATGGCTACACCTTC. Its translation is CASSDGGAYGYTF.

The chain recombines TRBV7-2 with TRBJ1-5, with a tentative D call TRBD1 (6 bases). Per the germline V gene, CDR1 is SGHTA and CDR2 is FQGNSA. The V gene lost 1 base and the J gene lost 4 bases, with 14 bases spanning the gap. The CDR3 runs to 16 residues. DNA for the CDR3: TGTGCCAGCAGCTTAGGGGGGCCAAGTCTTAATCAGCCCCAGCATTTT. Protein: CASSLGGPSLNQPQHF.

V is TRBV6-1 and J is TRBJ1-2; D might be TRBD1 (5 bases). Germline CDR1 is MNHNS and CDR2 is SASEGT. The V end was cut by 1 base, the J end by 4 bases, with 13 bases between. This CDR3 comprises 15 residues. As DNA, the CDR3 is TGTGCCAGCAGTGAAGAGGGGCGGGGACCCTATGGCTACACCTTC. Its translation: CASSEEGRGPYGYTF.

This chain uses TRBV25-1 with TRBJ1-1; the D gene is possibly TRBD1 (5 bases). V dropped 1 base and J dropped 4 bases, with 10 bases sitting between them. Germline values: CDR1 MGHDK, CDR2 SYGVNS. There are 14 residues in the CDR3. For the CDR3, the DNA is TGTGCCAGCAGTGAATCCCCAGGGTTCACTGAAGCTTTCTTT. Translation gives CASSESPGFTEAFF.

The chain recombines TRBV7-2 with TRBJ2-5, with TRBD1 matching 7 bases. The CDR3 is 14 amino acids. Germline assignment: CDR1 SGHTA and CDR2 FQGNSA. Trimming cost V 6 bases and J 5 bases; bases outside gene matches: 9. The CDR3 sequence is CASSRPGQRETQYF. In DNA, the CDR3 is TGTGCCAGCAGTCGACCGGGACAGAGGGAGACCCAGTACTTC.

The chain couples TRBV6-5 to TRBJ1-2; tentatively, D is TRBD1 (6 bases). Germline CDR1 MNHEY, CDR2 SVGAGI. The CDR3 runs to 16 residues. V dropped 1 base and J dropped 2 bases, with 14 bases sitting between them. The CDR3 sequence is CASSYYGQRTNYGYTF. The CDR3, as DNA: TGTGCCAGCAGTTACTACGGACAGAGAACAAACTATGGCTACACCTTC.

This clone was seen only a few times. The rearrangement links TRBV3-1 (or the pseudogene TRBV3-2) to TRBJ1-1; D perhaps matches TRBD1 (5 bases). Trimming pared 1 base from V and 4 bases from J, leaving 10 bases between. This CDR3 spans 14 amino acids. Germline CDR1 is LGHDT and CDR2 is YNNKEL (reference sequence). The CDR3 sequence is CASSQATGGTEAFF. CDR3 DNA: TGTGCCAGCAGCCAAGCAACCGGGGGCACTGAAGCTTTCTTT.

The V and J genes are TRBV6-1 and TRBJ2-1, with unresolved D. This CDR3 is 16 amino acids long. Germline V gene lookup returns CDR1 MNHNS and CDR2 SASEGT. V was clipped by 1 base and J by 0 bases, with 10 bases between them. The CDR3 DNA reads TGTGCCAGCAGTGAAGAGGGTTATGACTCCTACAATGAGCAGTTCTTC. As protein: CASSEEGYDSYNEQFF.